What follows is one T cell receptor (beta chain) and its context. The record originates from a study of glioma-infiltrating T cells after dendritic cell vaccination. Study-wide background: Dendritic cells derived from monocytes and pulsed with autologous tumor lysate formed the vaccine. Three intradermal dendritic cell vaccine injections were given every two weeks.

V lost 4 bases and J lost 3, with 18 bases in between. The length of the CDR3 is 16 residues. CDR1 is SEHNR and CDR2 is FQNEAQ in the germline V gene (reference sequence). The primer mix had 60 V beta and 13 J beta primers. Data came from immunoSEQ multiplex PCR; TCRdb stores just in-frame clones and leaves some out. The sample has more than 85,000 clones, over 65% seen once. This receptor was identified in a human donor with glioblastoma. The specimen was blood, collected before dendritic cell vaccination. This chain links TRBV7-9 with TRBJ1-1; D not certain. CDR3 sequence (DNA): TGTGCCAGCAGCTCACTGGGCGGGGTGGGTGACACTGAAGCTTTCTTT. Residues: CASSSLGGVGDTEAFF.